This record concerns one TCR beta chain sequence. As yet, its antigen is unknown. These data originate in a study of T cell responses to AZD1222 COVID-19 vaccine. Study-wide findings and caveats: The study identified only six AZD1222 recipients as seropositive at baseline.

Sequenced by immunoSEQ multiplex PCR; TCRdb stores in-frame clones only, minus some. The sample has 200,000 or so clones; about 90% are singletons. The material was peripheral blood, obtained on day 0 of AZD1222 vaccination. The sequence was obtained from an adult in good health.

The CDR3 nucleotides read TGTGCCAGCAGCGTAGTGGGATACAATGAGCAGTTCTTC. It translates to CASSVVGYNEQFF. V gene TRBV9 combines with J gene TRBJ2-1; the D is unclear. The V gene lost 0 bases and the J gene lost 4 bases, with 5 bases spanning the gap. Germline CDR1 is SGDLS and CDR2 is YYNGEE. The CDR3 contains 13 residues.